Listed below are T cell receptor beta chains from one sample, sequenced in a study of cytomegalovirus exposure and HLA in healthy donors. TCRdb's table, derived via immunoSEQ multiplex PCR, lists solely in-frame clones and lacks some. Of under 110,000 clones listed, about four fifths are singletons. The sequenced material came from PBMCs. These receptors all stem from a woman in her 40s in good health and CMV-seronegative. CDR3s include the opening cysteine and the closing phenylalanine or tryptophan. The D gene is left open where the match is weak. A row's size may be missing; if present it is once, few, many or a size class.

CDR3	DNA	J	size	V	D
CASSPGLAGAWNEQFF	TGTGCCAGCTCACCAGGACTAGCGGGAGCCTGGAATGAGCAGTTCTTC	TRBJ2-1	.	TRBV18	TRBD2
CASSQGPGGELFF	TGCGCCAGCAGCCAAGGGCCGGGCGGGGAGCTGTTTTTT	TRBJ2-2	few	TRBV4-3	.
CASSQGGLAIDEQFF	TGTGCCAGCAGCCAGGGGGGACTAGCGATAGATGAGCAGTTCTTC	TRBJ2-1	few	TRBV9	TRBD2
CASSLTGAGANVLTF	TGCGCCAGCAGCTTAACGGGAGCTGGGGCCAACGTCCTGACTTTC	TRBJ2-6	.	TRBV5-1	.
CAISVAGVSDYGYTF	TGTGCCATCAGTGTCGCAGGGGTCAGTGACTATGGCTACACCTTC	TRBJ1-2	.	TRBV10-3	.
CASSFPSSYEQYF	TGTGCCAGCAGCTTCCCCAGCTCCTACGAGCAGTACTTC	TRBJ2-7	.	TRBV7-9	.
CASSLGGRGSRGTEAFF	TGTGCCAGCAGCTTAGGAGGGAGGGGGTCAAGGGGTACTGAAGCTTTCTTT	TRBJ1-1	.	TRBV7-2	.
CASREGTSHNEQFF	TGTGCCAGCAGGGAGGGGACTAGCCACAATGAGCAGTTCTTC	TRBJ2-1	.	TRBV6-4	TRBD2
CASSTAGFSNYGYTF	TGTGCCAGTAGTACGGCAGGATTTTCTAACTATGGCTACACCTTC	TRBJ1-2	few	TRBV19	.
CASSQDRGRADFQPQHF	TGTGCCAGCAGCCAAGATAGGGGCAGGGCGGATTTTCAGCCCCAGCATTTT	TRBJ1-5	.	TRBV4-2	.
CAATGYTGELFF	TGTGCCGCCACAGGGTACACCGGGGAGCTGTTTTTT	TRBJ2-2	.	TRBV19	.
CASSQIRGVGDSPLHF	TGCGCCAGCAGCCAAATTCGGGGGGTCGGCGATTCACCCCTCCACTTT	TRBJ1-6	.	TRBV4-1	.
CASSLDRGSTDTQYF	TGTGCCAGCAGTTTGGACAGGGGGAGCACAGATACGCAGTATTTT	TRBJ2-3	.	TRBV7-9	TRBD1
CASSRTANTGELFF	TGTGCCAGCTCTCGGACAGCCAACACCGGGGAGCTGTTTTTT	TRBJ2-2	.	TRBV6-5	.
CASSPRESHYEQYF	TGTGCCAGCAGCCCCCGGGAGTCCCACTACGAGCAGTACTTC	TRBJ2-7	.	TRBV9	.
CASSTRQGDSPGANVLTF	TGCGCCAGCAGCACTAGACAGGGCGATTCCCCTGGGGCCAACGTCCTGACTTTC	TRBJ2-6	once	TRBV5-1	TRBD1
CASSLEVTGGYTF	TGTGCCAGCAGCTTAGAAGTTACCGGGGGCTACACCTTC	TRBJ1-2	once	TRBV5-4	.
CASSPFGGGAQETQYF	TGTGCCAGCTCACCATTTGGCGGGGGGGCCCAAGAGACCCAGTACTTC	TRBJ2-5	.	TRBV18	TRBD2
CASSYTYSGATDTQYF	TGTGCCAGCAGTTACACTTATAGCGGGGCGACAGATACGCAGTATTTT	TRBJ2-3	once	TRBV6-5	TRBD2
CSVEGAGGTLSGNTIYF	TGCAGCGTTGAGGGAGCAGGGGGTACCCTCTCTGGAAACACCATATATTTT	TRBJ1-3	.	TRBV29-1	TRBD1
CASSIRQSGNSPLHF	TGTGCCAGTAGTATCAGGCAGTCTGGCAATTCACCCCTCCACTTT	TRBJ1-6	.	TRBV19	.
CASSSSGRALDEQFF	TGTGCCAGCAGCTCAAGCGGGAGGGCCCTCGATGAGCAGTTCTTC	TRBJ2-1	.	TRBV11-2	TRBD2
CATSSDRGSYEQYF	TGTGCCACCAGCAGCGACAGGGGCTCCTACGAGCAGTACTTC	TRBJ2-7	.	TRBV15	TRBD1
CASGEGKELYNEQFF	TGTGCCAGCGGGGAGGGTAAAGAACTATACAATGAGCAGTTCTTC	TRBJ2-1	few	TRBV10-3	TRBD2
CASSVTGVTQYF	TGTGCCAGCAGCGTGACAGGGGTCACGCAGTATTTT	TRBJ2-3	.	TRBV5-6	TRBD1
CASSPSGGLDEQYF	TGTGCCAGCAGCCCGTCAGGGGGCCTCGACGAGCAGTACTTC	TRBJ2-7	.	TRBV9	TRBD1
CAIKDGSTDTQYF	TGTGCCATCAAAGACGGGAGCACAGATACGCAGTATTTT	TRBJ2-3	.	TRBV10-3	.
CASSPNTGQATYEQYF	TGTGCCAGCTCACCGAATACGGGACAAGCTACCTACGAGCAGTACTTC	TRBJ2-7	few	TRBV18	.
CASSRLGRDPALEQYF	TGTGCCAGCAGCCGACTTGGGCGGGATCCCGCTCTGGAGCAGTACTTC	TRBJ2-7	.	TRBV14	.
CASSVAVAGVWDEQFF	TGTGCCAGCAGCGTAGCTGTAGCGGGAGTCTGGGATGAGCAGTTCTTC	TRBJ2-1	.	TRBV9	TRBD2
CASSRDGTVGNTIYF	TGTGCCAGCAGCCGAGACGGGACTGTTGGAAACACCATATATTTT	TRBJ1-3	.	TRBV5-8	.
CAGTTGDNQPQHF	TGTGCCGGGACTACAGGGGACAATCAGCCCCAGCATTTT	TRBJ1-5	.	TRBV30	TRBD1
CASSQGAGAETQYF	TGTGCCAGCAGCCAAGGGGCGGGAGCAGAGACCCAGTACTTC	TRBJ2-5	.	TRBV14	TRBD2
CASSSPGQGAYEQYF	TGCGCCAGCAGCTCCCCGGGACAGGGGGCGTACGAGCAGTACTTC	TRBJ2-7	.	TRBV5-1	TRBD1
CASSWTGDYTGELFF	TGTGCCAGCAGCTGGACGGGAGATTACACCGGGGAGCTGTTTTTT	TRBJ2-2	.	TRBV5-5	.
CASSLEVAGGEDTQYF	TGTGCCAGCAGCTTAGAAGTAGCGGGGGGTGAGGATACGCAGTATTTT	TRBJ2-3	.	TRBV7-2	TRBD2
CASSSGLAGGVDTQYF	TGCGCCAGCAGTTCCGGACTAGCGGGAGGAGTAGATACGCAGTATTTT	TRBJ2-3	.	TRBV10-1	TRBD2
CAWSYGGPREQYF	TGTGCCTGGAGTTACGGGGGTCCCAGGGAGCAGTACTTC	TRBJ2-7	once	TRBV30	.
CASSFSGLRSGNTIYF	TGTGCCAGCAGTTTTAGCGGCCTCCGCTCTGGAAACACCATATATTTT	TRBJ1-3	.	TRBV6-5	.
CASSPRPAGQETQYF	TGTGCCAGCAGTCCTCGCCCGGCAGGCCAAGAGACCCAGTACTTC	TRBJ2-5	.	TRBV6-7	.
CASSLGTSGVQGDTQYF	TGTGCCAGCAGCTTGGGGACTAGCGGCGTCCAGGGAGATACGCAGTATTTT	TRBJ2-3	.	TRBV5-4	TRBD2
CASSLTTGGTEAFF	TGCGCCAGCAGCTTGACAACAGGGGGAACTGAAGCTTTCTTT	TRBJ1-1	once	TRBV5-1	TRBD1
CASSLEFGNNSPLHF	TGCGCCAGCAGCTTGGAGTTCGGGAATAATTCACCCCTCCACTTT	TRBJ1-6	.	TRBV5-1	.
CASSQPRANEQFF	TGCGCCAGCAGCCAACCAAGAGCGAATGAGCAGTTCTTC	TRBJ2-1	few	TRBV5-1	.
CASSPTTDNYGYTF	TGTGCCAGCTCACCGACGACAGACAACTATGGCTACACCTTC	TRBJ1-2	.	TRBV18	.